The clone carrying this T cell receptor (beta chain) appeared many times. Its antigen is undetermined. TCRdb fed the 5' RACE reads into MiXCR, producing one record per CDR3 protein. This sample has over 85,000 distinct CDR3 sequences, with around 13% found just once. This CDR3 is built from 14 residues. Losses at the gene ends were 6 bases for V and 6 bases for J; bases not matched to a gene: 3. Germline V gene sequence: CDR1 SGHNT, CDR2 YENEEA. This sample was included in a study of early T cells in non-severe SARS-CoV-2 infection. Study information: Sequencing was performed on bulk RNA from unsorted whole blood, leaving chains unpaired. Study outcomes and limitations: Matching against VDJdb likely underestimated virus-specific expansions, favoring anti-spike CD8.

Sequenced sample: whole blood. This TCR derives from an adult who was a healthcare worker with PCR-confirmed SARS-CoV-2 infection or an uninfected control (not recorded which). The rearrangement links TRBV11-3 to TRBJ2-1; 12 nucleotides match TRBD2. The CDR3 region has the DNA TGTGCCAGCAGTCCTAGCGGGAGGGTCAATGAGCAGTTCTTC. This translates into CASSPSGRVNEQFF. Complete variable domain (other parts from reference TRBV11-3 and TRBJ2-1): EAGVVQSPRYKIIEKKQPVAFWCNPISGHNTLYWYLQNLGQGPELLIRYENEEAVDDSQLPKDRFSAERLKGVDSTLKIQPAELGDSAVYLCASSPSGRVNEQFFGPGTRLTVL.